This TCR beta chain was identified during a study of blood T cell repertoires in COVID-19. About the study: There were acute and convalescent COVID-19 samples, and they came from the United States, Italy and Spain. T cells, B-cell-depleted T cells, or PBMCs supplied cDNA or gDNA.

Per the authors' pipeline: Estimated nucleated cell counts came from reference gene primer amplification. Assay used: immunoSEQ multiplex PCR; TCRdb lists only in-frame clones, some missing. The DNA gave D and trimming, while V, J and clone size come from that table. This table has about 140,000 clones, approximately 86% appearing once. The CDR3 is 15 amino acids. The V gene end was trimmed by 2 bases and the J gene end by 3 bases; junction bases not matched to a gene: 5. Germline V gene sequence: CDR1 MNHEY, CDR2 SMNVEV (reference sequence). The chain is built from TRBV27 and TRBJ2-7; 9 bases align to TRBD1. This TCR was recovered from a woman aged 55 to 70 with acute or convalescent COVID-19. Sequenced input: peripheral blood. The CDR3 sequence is CASSLAGTGFYEQYF. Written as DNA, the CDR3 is TGTGCCAGCAGTTTAGCCGGGACAGGGTTCTACGAGCAGTACTTC.